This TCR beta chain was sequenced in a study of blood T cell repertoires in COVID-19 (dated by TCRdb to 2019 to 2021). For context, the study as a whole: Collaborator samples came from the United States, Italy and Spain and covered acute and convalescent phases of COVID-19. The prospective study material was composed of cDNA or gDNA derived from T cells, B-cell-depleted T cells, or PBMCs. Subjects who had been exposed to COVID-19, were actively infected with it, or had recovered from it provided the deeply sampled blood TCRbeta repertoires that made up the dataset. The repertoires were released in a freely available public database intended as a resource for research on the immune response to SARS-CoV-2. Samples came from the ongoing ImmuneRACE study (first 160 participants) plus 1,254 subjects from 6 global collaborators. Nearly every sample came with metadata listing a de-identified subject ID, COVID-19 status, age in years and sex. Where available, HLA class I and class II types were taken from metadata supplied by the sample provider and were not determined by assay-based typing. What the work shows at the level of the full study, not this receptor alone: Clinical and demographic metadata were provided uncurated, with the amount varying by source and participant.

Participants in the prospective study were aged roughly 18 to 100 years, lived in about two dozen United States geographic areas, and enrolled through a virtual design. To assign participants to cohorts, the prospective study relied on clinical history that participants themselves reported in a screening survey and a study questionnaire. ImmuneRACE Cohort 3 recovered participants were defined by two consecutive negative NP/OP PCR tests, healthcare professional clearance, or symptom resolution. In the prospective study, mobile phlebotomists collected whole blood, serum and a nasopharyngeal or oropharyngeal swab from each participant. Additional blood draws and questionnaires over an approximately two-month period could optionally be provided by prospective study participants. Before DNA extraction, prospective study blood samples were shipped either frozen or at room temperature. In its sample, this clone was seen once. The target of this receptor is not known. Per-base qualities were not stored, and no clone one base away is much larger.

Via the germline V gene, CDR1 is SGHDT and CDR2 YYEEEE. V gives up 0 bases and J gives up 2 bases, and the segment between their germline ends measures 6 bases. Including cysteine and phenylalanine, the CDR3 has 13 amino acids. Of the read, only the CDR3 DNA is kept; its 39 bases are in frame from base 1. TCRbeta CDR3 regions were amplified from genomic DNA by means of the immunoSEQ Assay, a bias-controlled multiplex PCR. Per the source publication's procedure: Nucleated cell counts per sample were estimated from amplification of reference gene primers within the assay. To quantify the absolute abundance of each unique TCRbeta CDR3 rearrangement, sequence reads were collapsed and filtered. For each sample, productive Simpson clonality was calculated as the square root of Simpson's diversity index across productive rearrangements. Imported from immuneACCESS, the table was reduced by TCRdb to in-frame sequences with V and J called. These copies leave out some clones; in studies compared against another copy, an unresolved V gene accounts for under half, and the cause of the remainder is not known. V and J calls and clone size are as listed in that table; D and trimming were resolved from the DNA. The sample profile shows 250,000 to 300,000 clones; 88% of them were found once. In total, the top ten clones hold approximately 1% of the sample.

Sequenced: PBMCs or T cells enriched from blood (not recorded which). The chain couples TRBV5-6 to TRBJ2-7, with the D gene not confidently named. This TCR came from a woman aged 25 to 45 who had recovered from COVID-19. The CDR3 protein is CASSLGAAYEQYF. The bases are TGTGCCAGCAGCTTGGGGGCAGCCTACGAGCAGTACTTC. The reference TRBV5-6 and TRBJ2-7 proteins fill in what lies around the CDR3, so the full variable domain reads DAGVTQSPTHLIKTRGQQVTLRCSPKSGHDTVSWYQQALGQGPQFIFQYYEEEERQRGNFPDRFSGHQFPNYSSELNVNALLLGDSALYLCASSLGAAYEQYFGPGTRLTVT.